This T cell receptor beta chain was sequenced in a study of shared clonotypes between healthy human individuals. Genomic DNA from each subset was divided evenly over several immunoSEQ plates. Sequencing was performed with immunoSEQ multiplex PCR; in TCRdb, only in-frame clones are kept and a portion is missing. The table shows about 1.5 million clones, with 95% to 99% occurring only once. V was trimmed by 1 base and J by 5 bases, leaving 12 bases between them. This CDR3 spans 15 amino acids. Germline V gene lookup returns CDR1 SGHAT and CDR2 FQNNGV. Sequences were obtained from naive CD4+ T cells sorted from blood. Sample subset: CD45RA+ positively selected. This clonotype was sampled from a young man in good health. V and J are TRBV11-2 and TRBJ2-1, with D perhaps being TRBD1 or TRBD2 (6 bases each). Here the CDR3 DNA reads TGTGCCAGCAGCTTAGGGTGGGGGGCGGACAATGAGCAGTTCTTC. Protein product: CASSLGWGADNEQFF.